The present T cell receptor (beta chain) was sequenced within a study of naive and memory T cell subsets. Notes on the study in general: Possibly reflecting memory cells re-expressing CD45RA, a few larger clonotypes occurred in naive repertoires, especially CD8.

The CDR3 covers 15 residues. Germline V gene data show CDR1 as MGHRA and CDR2 as YSYEKL. Trimming took 1 base from V and 9 from J; bases not matched to a gene: 7. Points on this clonotype: The antigen remains undetermined.

Both TRBC1 and TRBC2 were covered by a beta constant-region primer of two equimolar oligonucleotides. The ligated cDNA underwent four PCR rounds using SP2 and nested alpha and beta constant-region primers. TCRdb itself ran the UMI-ligation and nested PCR reads through MiXCR, one entry per CDR3 protein. The table shows about 140,000 distinct CDR3 sequences, with approximately 21% occurring only once. The clonotype originates from a human donor in good health. Sequenced sample: naive CD8+ T cells from blood. This sequence joins TRBV4-1 and TRBJ2-1; 9 bases match TRBD1. For the CDR3, the DNA is TGCGCCAGCAGCCAAGTTTCGACAGGGGGATTTGAGCAGTTCTTC. It translates to CASSQVSTGGFEQFF.